Below, 2 T cell receptor beta chains from the same sample are listed, as sequenced in a study of vaccination and CD4 T cells after COVID-19. Their cognate antigens are unknown. Treatment described: approximately nine-day PBMC culture with coronavirus spike peptide pools or control peptides (ViraFEST assay). An Oncomine TCR Beta short-read assay was used to sequence the DNA from cultured CD4+ T cells. One entry per CDR3 protein results from TCRdb running MiXCR on the PCR reads. The sample has more than 9,000 distinct CDR3 sequences, roughly 53% seen once. Input material: CD4+ T cells from blood, cultured in vitro. All receptors come from a human donor who had recovered from COVID-19.

This chain connects TRBV6-1 to TRBJ2-7, with unresolved D. V was clipped by 4 bases and J by 2 bases, with 15 bases between them. Germline CDR1 and CDR2: MNHNS and SASEGT. The CDR3 covers 15 residues. In DNA form, the CDR3 reads TGTGCCAGCAGTGGAAATAGCCAACCGACCTACGAGCAGTACTTC. Translated, it gives CASSGNSQPTYEQYF.

The chain uses TRBV14 and TRBJ2-2; 11 nucleotides agree with TRBD2. The germline CDR1 and CDR2 sequences are SGHDN and FVKESK. There are 21 residues in the CDR3. The junction had 21 bases not matched to a gene; V was cut back by 4 bases and J by 5 bases. The CDR3 region has the DNA TGTGCCAGCAGCCTAACCAACCCATTAGCGGGAGGGCCGCCGTGGACCGGGGAGCTGTTTTTT. It translates to CASSLTNPLAGGPPWTGELFF.